This T cell receptor beta chain was sequenced for a study of vaccination and CD4 T cells after COVID-19. Study overall: Overlapping SARS-CoV-2, HCoV-NL63, HCoV-OC43 and HCoV-229E spike peptides were used to stimulate cells.

The study sequenced cultured CD4+ T cell DNA using the Oncomine TCR Beta short-read assay. A single record per CDR3 protein comes from TCRdb applying MiXCR to the PCR reads. The sample yields thousands of distinct CDR3 sequences, around 64% seen once. General study results and limits: Convalescent patient numbers were relatively low, with no early post-infection timepoints.

This clonotype is termed large. The target antigen is unknown. This CDR3 has 16 residues. Looked up from germline, CDR1 is SGHNT and CDR2 is YENEEA. The junction had 7 bases not matched to a gene; V was cut back by 4 bases and J by 1 base. The treatment here: approximately 10-day PBMC culture with coronavirus spike peptide pools or control peptides (ViraFEST assay). V and J are TRBV11-3 and TRBJ2-5; TRBD2 agrees at 9 bases. Sequenced: CD4+ T cells from blood, cultured in vitro. The source is a human donor who had recovered from COVID-19. CDR3 residues: CASSSRGAGGQETQYF. DNA for the CDR3: TGTGCCAGCAGCTCCAGGGGAGCGGGGGGCCAAGAGACCCAGTACTTC. Variable domain in full (rest from reference TRBV11-3 and TRBJ2-5): EAGVVQSPRYKIIEKKQPVAFWCNPISGHNTLYWYLQNLGQGPELLIRYENEEAVDDSQLPKDRFSAERLKGVDSTLKIQPAELGDSAVYLCASSSRGAGGQETQYFGPGTRLLVL.